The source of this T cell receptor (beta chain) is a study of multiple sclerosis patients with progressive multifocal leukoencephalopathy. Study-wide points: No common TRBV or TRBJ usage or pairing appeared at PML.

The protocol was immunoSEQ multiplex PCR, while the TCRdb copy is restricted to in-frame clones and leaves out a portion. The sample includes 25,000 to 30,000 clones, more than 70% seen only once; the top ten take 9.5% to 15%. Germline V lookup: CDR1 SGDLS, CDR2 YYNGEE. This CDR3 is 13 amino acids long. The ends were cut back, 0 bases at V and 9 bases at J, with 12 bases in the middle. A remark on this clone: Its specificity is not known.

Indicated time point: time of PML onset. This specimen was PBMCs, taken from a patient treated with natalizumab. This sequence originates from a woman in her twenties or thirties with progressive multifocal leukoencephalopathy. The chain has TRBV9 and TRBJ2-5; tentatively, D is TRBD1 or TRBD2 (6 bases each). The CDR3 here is CASSVEPGASQYF. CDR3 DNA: TGTGCCAGCAGCGTAGAACCGGGGGCCTCCCAGTACTTC.